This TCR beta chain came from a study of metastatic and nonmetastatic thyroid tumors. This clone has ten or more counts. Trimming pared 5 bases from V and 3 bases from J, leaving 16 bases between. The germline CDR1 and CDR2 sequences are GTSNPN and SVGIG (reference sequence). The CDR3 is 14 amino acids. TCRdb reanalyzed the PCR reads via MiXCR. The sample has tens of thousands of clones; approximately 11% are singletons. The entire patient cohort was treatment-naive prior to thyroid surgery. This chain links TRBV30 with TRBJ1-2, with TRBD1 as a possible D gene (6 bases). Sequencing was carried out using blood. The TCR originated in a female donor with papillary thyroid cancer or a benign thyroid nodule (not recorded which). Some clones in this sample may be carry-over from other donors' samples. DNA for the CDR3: TGTGCCTGGGTCCCTCCACAGGGACACTATGGCTACACCTTC. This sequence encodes CAWVPPQGHYGYTF.